This is a list of T cell receptor beta chains from one sample in a study of siplizumab effects on memory and regulatory T cells. Sequencing was performed with immunoSEQ multiplex PCR; in TCRdb, only in-frame clones are kept and a portion is missing. The sample lists about 52,000 clones, under 98% occurring once. Sequences were obtained from naive CD4+ T cells sorted from blood. These TCRs come from a human donor in good health. CDR3s leave out the opening cysteine and the closing phenylalanine or tryptophan. D genes are given only for firm matches.

CDR3 | J | length | D | V
ASSLEGRAWGTQY | TRBJ2-5 | 13 | NA | TRBV7-2
ASSPVRRSYNEQF | TRBJ2-1 | 13 | NA | TRBV6-5
ASSRLVPAEQF | TRBJ2-1 | 11 | NA | TRBV28
ASTHDSSSYGYT | TRBJ1-2 | 12 | NA | TRBV28
ASSPTTGSNEKLF | TRBJ1-4 | 13 | TRBD1 | TRBV13
AWSAAGGGARGYGYT | TRBJ1-2 | 15 | TRBD1 | TRBV30
AWSGGGGQPQH | TRBJ1-5 | 11 | NA | TRBV30
ASSLVTGPRKAF | TRBJ1-1 | 12 | NA | TRBV7-2
ASRLTQSSYEQY | TRBJ2-7 | 12 | NA | TRBV2
ASSYDGVNTEAF | TRBJ1-1 | 12 | NA | TRBV6-5
ASSAGTSGRSHIQY | TRBJ2-4 | 14 | TRBD2 | TRBV19
ASSQEPGQGVTNEKLF | TRBJ1-4 | 16 | TRBD1 | TRBV4-1
AWSKGATYEQY | TRBJ2-7 | 11 | NA | TRBV30
ASRQSGTGKGSTDTQY | TRBJ2-3 | 16 | TRBD1 | TRBV7-9
ASSELAGGIHEQY | TRBJ2-7 | 13 | TRBD2 | TRBV6-1
ASSVGTASNQPQH | TRBJ1-5 | 13 | NA | TRBV9
ASSLGQGTRRTQY | TRBJ2-5 | 13 | TRBD1 | TRBV5-1
ASRRGENEQY | TRBJ2-7 | 10 | NA | TRBV5-1
ASSLGVLYEQY | TRBJ2-7 | 11 | NA | TRBV5-1
ASSSAGGILSGANVLT | TRBJ2-6 | 16 | TRBD1 | TRBV18
AISRDATTNEKLF | TRBJ1-4 | 13 | NA | TRBV10-3
ASSRESSYNEQF | TRBJ2-1 | 12 | NA | TRBV7-2
ASSLDGTGDGYT | TRBJ1-2 | 12 | TRBD1 | TRBV7-8
ASSEYDRQDGLGEQY | TRBJ2-7 | 15 | NA | TRBV9
ASSEFRTGFYEQY | TRBJ2-7 | 13 | TRBD1 | TRBV6-1
ASSLVGRGHYGYT | TRBJ1-2 | 13 | NA | TRBV5-1
ASNRLGKGQAF | TRBJ1-1 | 11 | NA | TRBV5-6
ASSLTGDQPQH | TRBJ1-5 | 11 | TRBD1 | TRBV11-2
ASSQVFQLQTNI | TRBJ1-2 | 12 | NA | TRBV4-1
AAGDRPPYEQY | TRBJ2-7 | 11 | TRBD1 | TRBV6-5
ASTQPPGQEKQETQY | TRBJ2-5 | 15 | TRBD1 | TRBV23-1
ASSPTGGAGETQY | TRBJ2-5 | 13 | TRBD1 | TRBV7-3
ASSYDRNYEQY | TRBJ2-7 | 11 | NA | TRBV7-6
ASSTPSGRAYEQY | TRBJ2-7 | 13 | TRBD2 | TRBV28
ASRGTSGVSYEQY | TRBJ2-7 | 13 | TRBD2 | TRBV6-6
ASSRLLGNTNEQF | TRBJ2-1 | 13 | NA | TRBV19
ASRRTSGRRMTGELF | TRBJ2-2 | 15 | TRBD2 | TRBV7-3
ATTPEGQFVSGANVLT | TRBJ2-6 | 16 | NA | TRBV15
ASSLTQETQY | TRBJ2-5 | 10 | NA | TRBV11-1
SVLRTPNLAKNIQY | TRBJ2-4 | 14 | NA | TRBV29-1
ASSYMTGKAEAF | TRBJ1-1 | 12 | TRBD1 | TRBV6-5
ASSVAGASRVGETQY | TRBJ2-5 | 15 | NA | TRBV9
ASSSPGLRTDTQY | TRBJ2-3 | 13 | NA | TRBV28
ASSLKGEAGYGYT | TRBJ1-2 | 13 | NA | TRBV6-6
ASSVLDFYQPQH | TRBJ1-5 | 12 | NA | TRBV19
ASSEVVNTEAF | TRBJ1-1 | 11 | NA | TRBV6-1
ASSLAGTGYEQY | TRBJ2-7 | 12 | TRBD2 | TRBV6-6
AWSGLSGVGVEKLF | TRBJ1-4 | 14 | NA | TRBV30
ASSLGTGVGETQY | TRBJ2-5 | 13 | TRBD1 | TRBV18
ASSLGQGTGSEQY | TRBJ2-7 | 13 | NA | TRBV5-8
SVDGDRGVNEQF | TRBJ2-1 | 12 | TRBD1 | TRBV29-1